These 23 T cell receptor beta chains were sequenced from one sample in a study of blood T cells in healthy people across ages. For the second PCR, which ran for roughly 7 to 11 cycles, a sample-barcoded 5' primer and a J-beta primer mix were used. TCRdb redid the calling of the 5' RACE reads with MiXCR, one entry per CDR3 protein. The table has about 1.6 million distinct CDR3 sequences, roughly a third seen once. Sample: blood. The receptors stem from a woman in her 30s in good health.

The rearrangement uses TRBV5-1 and TRBJ2-7, with D perhaps TRBD2 (5 bases). V was pared by 2 bases and J by 3 bases, with 15 bases between. Germline CDR1 reads SGHRS; CDR2 reads YFSETQ. The CDR3 runs to 15 residues. CDR3 in DNA: TGCGCCAGCAGCTTTGGGTTAGGGAGAGACTACGAGCAGTACTTC. Encoded protein: CASSFGLGRDYEQYF.

This rearrangement joins TRBV7-2 to TRBJ2-1, with 10 bases identical to TRBD1. Germline V gene data show CDR1 as SGHTA and CDR2 as FQGNSA. This CDR3 has 19 residues. V shed 4 bases, J shed 0 bases, and the junction held 12 bases outside the gene matches. The CDR3 reads CASSSPGTGEVSSYNEQFF. CDR3 in DNA: TGTGCCAGCAGCTCACCCGGGACAGGGGAGGTTAGCTCCTACAATGAGCAGTTCTTC.

This clonotype was seen a single time. The rearrangement joins TRBV5-1 to TRBJ2-1; TRBD2 aligns across 9 bases. CDR1 is SGHRS, CDR2 YFSETQ, per germline. This CDR3 comprises 16 residues. The junction had 9 bases not matched to a gene; V was cut back by 0 bases and J by 8 bases. The CDR3 loop reads CASSLGRASGIDEQFF. CDR3 DNA: TGCGCCAGCAGCTTGGGTAGGGCTAGCGGGATCGATGAGCAGTTCTTC.

For the CDR3, the DNA is TGTGCCAGCAGCTTAGCGGACAGGAGTTCTAATGAGCAGTTCTTC. Translated: CASSLADRSSNEQFF. This chain links TRBV7-8 with TRBJ2-1; 7 positions agree with TRBD1. The junction had 6 bases not matched to a gene; V was cut back by 0 bases and J by 7 bases. Per the germline V gene, CDR1 is SGHVS and CDR2 is FQNEAQ. The CDR3 contains 15 residues.

On this clonotype: In this CDR3 the conserved last residue, phenylalanine or tryptophan, is missing, so a read error is likely. V gene TRBV7-6 combines with J gene TRBJ2-1; D is possibly TRBD1 (5 bases). The CDR3 loop spans 13 amino acids. Germline V gene sequence: CDR1 SGHVS, CDR2 FNYEAQ. Trimming stripped 5 bases from V and 4 bases from J, with 9 bases between. This CDR3 reads CASSAQGYNEQFS. CDR3 nucleotides: TGTGCCAGCAGCGCTCAGGGATACAATGAGCAGTTCTCC.

The table lists this clonotype with a few counts. V is TRBV6-2 or TRBV6-3 and J is TRBJ1-2; TRBD1 might be the D (5 bases). This CDR3 spans 13 amino acids. The germline V gene has CDR1 MNHEY and CDR2 SVGEGT. Trimming pared 6 bases from V and 5 bases from J, leaving 13 bases between. As DNA, the CDR3 is TGTGCCAGCAGAAGTCCAGGGATTTATGGCTACACCTTC. It is translated as CASRSPGIYGYTF.

This clonotype has a count of ten or more. The gene calls are TRBV25-1 and TRBJ2-5; D not certain. The J call is uncertain, as TRBJ2-7 better fits the DNA end. This CDR3 spans 14 amino acids. Germline loops: CDR1 MGHDK, CDR2 SYGVNS. The CDR3 sequence is CASSESGRATEQYF. In DNA form, the CDR3 reads TGTGCCAGCAGTGAATCGGGCAGAGCTACCGAGCAGTACTTC.

The chain links TRBV7-9 to TRBJ1-1; possibly TRBD1 for D (5 bases). The CDR3 loop spans 16 amino acids. Germline values: CDR1 SEHNR, CDR2 FQNEAQ (reference sequence). V lost 3 bases and J 3 bases, leaving 17 bases between the germline ends. In DNA, the CDR3 is TGTGCCAGCAGCTTCCCGGTAGGGGACTTGGACACTGAAGCTTTCTTT. It yields the protein CASSFPVGDLDTEAFF.

This clonotype was detected only a few times. The J gene is TRBJ2-5, the V gene TRBV10-3; D ambiguous. Germline V lookup: CDR1 ENHRY, CDR2 SYGVKD. V was clipped by 3 bases and J by 5 bases, with 4 bases between them. CDR3 length equals 11 residues. The CDR3 nucleotides read TGTGCCATCAGTGATACGGAGACCCAGTACTTC. Encoded protein: CAISDTETQYF.

The DNA for the CDR3 is TGTGCCAGCAGTGACAGGGGTAAACCAGAGACCCAGTACTTC. It is translated as CASSDRGKPETQYF. This chain links TRBV6-4 with TRBJ2-5; D is possibly TRBD1 (5 bases). The CDR3 has 14 residues. CDR1 is MRHNA, CDR2 SNTAGT, per germline. The V end lost 2 bases, the J end lost 4 bases, and 11 bases lay between the germline ends.

This clonotype was seen more than once but under ten times. The V and J genes are TRBV11-1 and TRBJ2-1; the match to TRBD2 covers 8 bases. This CDR3 spans 16 amino acids. Germline values: CDR1 SGHAT, CDR2 FQDESV (reference sequence). The J segment lost 0 bases and the V segment lost 3 bases, leaving 4 bases of the junction unmatched. The CDR3 is CASSFIAGTSYNEQFF. In DNA form, the CDR3 reads TGTGCCAGCAGCTTTATAGCGGGAACCTCCTACAATGAGCAGTTCTTC.

The chain combines TRBV11-1 with TRBJ2-5; no reliable D call. Germline loops: CDR1 SGHAT, CDR2 FQDESV (reference sequence). Between the trimmed V and J ends, which lost 1 base and 2 bases, there was a span of 14 bases. The CDR3 sequence is 16 residues long. CDR3 coding DNA: TGTGCCAGCAGCTTAGGTCAGGCCCCCCCGCAAGAGACCCAGTACTTC. Translated: CASSLGQAPPQETQYF.

This chain connects TRBV20-1 to TRBJ2-3; D is undetermined. From germline, CDR1 is DFQATT and CDR2 SNEGSKA (reference sequence). The CDR3 length is 12 residues. Trimming pared 6 bases from V and 2 bases from J, leaving 9 bases between. In DNA form, the CDR3 reads TGCAGTGCCAGGAACCCCACAGATACGCAGTATTTT. Translation gives CSARNPTDTQYF.

Details on this clonotype: A much larger clonotype is one base distant, so this may be a read error. The rearrangement joins TRBV29-1 to TRBJ2-7; D is possibly TRBD1 or TRBD2 (5 bases each). The V end lost 4 bases, the J end lost 2 bases, and 15 bases lay between the germline ends. Per the germline V gene, CDR1 is SQVTM and CDR2 is ANQGSEA. The CDR3 totals 14 residues. The CDR3 region is CSVGPPGRTYEQYF. As DNA, the CDR3 is TGCAGCGTTGGGCCCCCGGGACGGACCTACGAGCAGTACTTC.

There are a few counts of this clonotype. The gene calls are TRBV10-3 and TRBJ2-5, with TRBD2 as a possible D gene (6 bases). The V gene lost 10 bases and the J gene lost 3 bases, with 18 bases spanning the gap. The CDR3 is made up of 14 amino acids. CDR1 and CDR2 from the germline V gene are ENHRY and SYGVKD. The CDR3 here is CATRDSTWKETQYF. CDR3 nucleotide sequence: TGTGCCACCCGGGACTCTACGTGGAAAGAGACCCAGTACTTC.

The sample holds a few counts of this clonotype. The chain employs TRBV10-3 and TRBJ2-5; D gene uncertain. V was cut by 3 bases and J by 0 bases, with 11 bases left in between. In germline, CDR1 is ENHRY, CDR2 SYGVKD. The CDR3 consists of 15 residues. CDR3: CAISDAAAYQETQYF. CDR3 DNA sequence: TGTGCCATCAGTGATGCAGCTGCGTACCAAGAGACCCAGTACTTC.

CDR3 residues: CASSPKSAGARGQYF. DNA for the CDR3: TGTGCCAGCAGCCCCAAATCGGCGGGGGCTAGAGGGCAGTACTTC. The chain couples TRBV7-9 to TRBJ2-7; the D gene is possibly TRBD2 (7 bases). Trimming pared 5 bases from V and 9 bases from J, leaving 23 bases between. Germline-derived CDR1 and CDR2 are SEHNR and FQNEAQ (reference sequence). The CDR3 covers 15 residues.

This clonotype was counted between two and nine times. V gene TRBV3-1 combines with J gene TRBJ1-1; a weak D match, TRBD1 (5 bases). V lost 0 bases and J lost 1, with 12 bases in between. This CDR3 comprises 16 residues. Looked up from germline, CDR1 is LGHDT and CDR2 is YNNKEL (reference sequence). CDR3 region: CASSQEGKGQNTEAFF. In DNA form, the CDR3 reads TGTGCCAGCAGCCAAGAGGGAAAGGGGCAGAACACTGAAGCTTTCTTT.

This clonotype has only a few counts. This rearrangement joins TRBV7-6 to TRBJ2-2; perhaps TRBD1 as D (5 bases). Germline V gives CDR1 SGHVS, CDR2 FNYEAQ. V lost 5 bases and J lost 1, with 11 bases in between. This CDR3 is 15 amino acids long. DNA for the CDR3: TGTGCCAGCAGCCCTATGGACAAGAACACCGGGGAGCTGTTTTTT. Amino acids: CASSPMDKNTGELFF.

This clonotype was seen only a few times. The chain links TRBV7-6 to TRBJ1-2; D perhaps matches TRBD1 (5 bases). V was clipped by 5 bases and J by 8 bases, with 18 bases between them. The CDR3 loop spans 14 amino acids. In germline, CDR1 is SGHVS, CDR2 FNYEAQ. The CDR3 nucleotides read TGTGCCAGCAGCCCTACGGGGGAGAGTGGAGGCTACACCTTC. This translates into CASSPTGESGGYTF.

At least ten counts were recorded for this clonotype. The chain has TRBV9 and TRBJ2-1; either TRBD1 or TRBD2 may fit D (5 bases each). CDR1 is SGDLS and CDR2 is YYNGEE in the germline V gene. V was trimmed by 4 bases and J by 7 bases, leaving 12 bases between them. CDR3 length: 13 amino acids. The CDR3 loop is CASSPSGTNEQFF. The CDR3 coding sequence is TGTGCCAGCAGCCCGTCAGGGACGAATGAGCAGTTCTTC.

This clonotype was picked up many times. The rearrangement uses TRBV29-1 and TRBJ2-7; possibly TRBD1 or TRBD2 for D (5 bases each). The CDR3 is made up of 12 amino acids. The V and J ends lost 6 bases and 1 base respectively, with 10 bases between them. Germline lookup yields CDR1 SQVTM and CDR2 ANQGSEA. CDR3 sequence: CSVGRGSYEQYF. CDR3 in DNA: TGCAGCGTGGGACGGGGTTCCTACGAGCAGTACTTC.

In the case of this clonotype: Given a much more abundant clone one base away, this may be a read error. The CDR3 protein is CSAWDRDTEAFF. Here the CDR3 DNA reads TGCAGTGCTTGGGACAGGGACACTGAAGCTTTCTTT. This chain uses TRBV20-1 with TRBJ1-1, with 9 bases lining up with TRBD1. This CDR3 is built from 12 residues. The germline V gene has CDR1 DFQATT and CDR2 SNEGSKA (reference sequence). J gave up 3 bases and V 5 bases, and 1 base lay outside the gene matches.